Below, one TCR beta chain is given with its context. The antigen remains unidentified. Every TCR beta cDNA library bore unique molecular identifiers. TCRdb independently ran MiXCR on the PCR reads; one entry per CDR3 protein. The table has 700,000 to 900,000 distinct CDR3 sequences, 46% seen once. This entry belongs to a study of post-analysis software for immune sequencing data. V lost 1 base, J lost 6 bases, and 3 bases stayed unmatched. Germline assignment: CDR1 DFQATT and CDR2 SNEGSKA (reference sequence). The CDR3 is made up of 14 amino acids. Study conclusions and caveats: TRBV segments more frequent in patients than in controls numbered five and included TRBV5-6, TRBV5-1 and TRBV20-1.

V usage is TRBV20-1 and J usage is TRBJ2-1, with 10 bases identical to TRBD2. Material: blood. The sequence was collected from a girl aged 10 to 17 with multiple sclerosis. CDR3: CSARAASGSNEQFF. The CDR3 bases are TGCAGTGCTAGAGCTGCTAGCGGGAGCAATGAGCAGTTCTTC.